This T cell receptor (beta chain) was sequenced for a study of blood T cell repertoires in COVID-19. Study context: Researchers got acute and convalescent COVID-19 samples from the United States, Italy and Spain. Nucleic acid was either cDNA or gDNA, and it came from T cells, B-cell-depleted T cells, or PBMCs.

Authors' processing steps: Reference gene primer amplification gave estimated nucleated cell counts. Produced via immunoSEQ multiplex PCR; TCRdb's table is partial and in-frame only. That table gives V, J and clone size, and the DNA gave D and trimming. The table has fewer than 300,000 clones, 84% seen once. The V and J ends lost 5 bases and 4 bases, in that order; junction bases with no gene match: 3. The CDR3 is made up of 14 amino acids. The germline CDR1 and CDR2 sequences are LGHDT and YNNKEL (reference sequence). This sequence originates from a human donor in a cohort sampled during active COVID-19. This sequence joins TRBV3-1 (or the pseudogene TRBV3-2) and TRBJ2-1; 9 bases are shared with TRBD2. Sequencing was carried out using peripheral blood. The CDR3 region has the DNA TGTGCCAGCAGCAGGGCGGGGGGGTACAATGAGCAGTTCTTC. Protein sequence: CASSRAGGYNEQFF.